This passage covers 25 T cell receptor beta chains from one sample sequenced in a study of blood T cell repertoires in COVID-19. Using immunoSEQ multiplex PCR, the repertoire was profiled, and TCRdb retains in-frame clones only, with some absent. The table has around 120,000 clones, around 76% seen once; the top ten hold about 2%. The sample comprised peripheral blood. The source is a man between 65 and 85 years old with acute or convalescent COVID-19.

This chain uses TRBV11-2 with TRBJ2-7; 7 positions agree with TRBD1. J gave up 2 bases and V 5 bases, and 3 bases lay outside the gene matches. CDR1 is SGHAT and CDR2 is FQNNGV in the germline V gene. This CDR3 comprises 13 residues. CDR3 sequence: CASSPGQTYEQYF. Here the CDR3 DNA reads TGTGCCAGCAGCCCGGGACAGACCTACGAGCAGTACTTC.

Only a few counts were recorded for this clone. The V and J genes are TRBV19 and TRBJ1-2; 8 bases map to TRBD1. J gave up 0 bases and V 3 bases, and 6 bases lay outside the gene matches. Germline values: CDR1 LNHDA, CDR2 SQIVND (reference sequence). The CDR3 sequence is 16 residues long. The CDR3 region has the DNA TGTGCCAGTAGTATTCCATGGACAGGGTCTAACTATGGCTACACCTTC. Encoded protein: CASSIPWTGSNYGYTF.

This clone was counted a few times. The chain uses TRBV6-5 and TRBJ1-2; 7 bases align to TRBD1. CDR3 length: 13 residues. J lost 6 bases, V lost 5 bases, and 6 bases had no gene match. Germline V gene lookup returns CDR1 MNHEY and CDR2 SVGAGI. The CDR3 spells CASSKDRRNGYTF. CDR3 nucleotides: TGTGCCAGCAGTAAGGACAGGAGAAATGGCTACACCTTC.

This rearrangement joins TRBV19 to TRBJ2-5; 7 bases fit TRBD2. V shed 0 bases and J 1 base; nucleotides not matched to a gene: 2. The CDR3 sequence is 15 residues long. The germline V gene encodes CDR1 LNHDA and CDR2 SQIVND (reference sequence). CDR3 nucleotides: TGTGCCAGTAGTATAGACAGCGGGGTCCAAGAGACCCAGTACTTC. Its translation is CASSIDSGVQETQYF.

The chain recombines TRBV2 with TRBJ1-3; no clear D gene. The germline V gene has CDR1 SNHLY and CDR2 FYNNEI. The CDR3 has 15 residues. V was shortened by 5 bases and J by 0 bases, with 11 bases between the two germline ends. CDR3 in amino acids: CASSPPPVSGNTIYF. The CDR3, as DNA: TGTGCCAGCAGTCCCCCCCCAGTCTCTGGAAACACCATATATTTT.

The rearrangement uses TRBV12-3 or TRBV12-4 and TRBJ1-1; D is uncertain. With 6 bases removed from V and 8 bases from J, the gap between germline ends came to 13 bases. CDR3 length equals 12 residues. CDR3 sequence reads: CASSLYSHEAFF. The CDR3 DNA reads TGTGCCAGCAGCCTATATTCCCACGAAGCTTTCTTT.

J is TRBJ1-2 and V is TRBV27; D may be TRBD1 (6 bases). The V and J ends lost 6 bases and 6 bases respectively, with 17 bases between them. The germline gives CDR1 MNHEY, CDR2 SMNVEV (reference sequence). The CDR3 sequence is 14 residues long. The CDR3 DNA reads as TGTGCCAGCAGACGAACAGGGAGCGGGAATGGCTACACCTTC. Protein product: CASRRTGSGNGYTF.

This clone was counted once. The chain carries TRBV5-1 and TRBJ2-1; D ambiguous. This CDR3 is 12 amino acids long. Germline V lookup: CDR1 SGHRS, CDR2 YFSETQ. Between the trimmed V and J ends, which lost 1 base and 8 bases, there was a span of 7 bases. DNA for the CDR3: TGCGCCAGCAGCTTGAGCTTAGATGAGCAGTTCTTC. Amino acids: CASSLSLDEQFF.

In this sample, this clone turned up a few times. The CDR3 DNA is TGTGCCAGCAGCGTCGGTCTAGCGTGGTCCGGGGAGCTGTTTTTT. Translation gives CASSVGLAWSGELFF. J is TRBJ2-2 and V is TRBV9, with a tentative D call TRBD2 (6 bases). The ends were cut back, 2 bases at V and 6 bases at J, with 14 bases in the middle. Germline V CDR1 and CDR2: SGDLS, YYNGEE. This CDR3 spans 15 amino acids. The variable domain in full, completed from reference TRBV9 and TRBJ2-2, reads DSGVTQTPKHLITATGQRVTLRCSPRSGDLSVYWYQQSLDQGLQFLIQYYNGEERAKGNILERFSAQQFPDLHSELNLSSLELGDSALYFCASSVGLAWSGELFFGEGSRLTVL.

The rearrangement links TRBV7-6 to TRBJ2-7, with TRBD2 identical over 8 bases. With V trimmed by 0 bases and J by 2 bases, 12 bases remained unmatched. The CDR3 contains 18 residues. From germline, CDR1 is SGHVS and CDR2 FNYEAQ. CDR3 in amino acids: CASSLALGSGVKTYEQYF. The DNA for the CDR3 is TGTGCCAGCAGCTTAGCGCTGGGTAGCGGGGTAAAGACCTACGAGCAGTACTTC.

CDR3 loop: CASSIGGTGGTGELFF. CDR3 nucleotides: TGTGCCAGTAGTATTGGTGGGACAGGGGGCACCGGGGAGCTGTTTTTT. This rearrangement joins TRBV19 to TRBJ2-2, with TRBD1 identical over 11 bases. The J segment lost 4 bases and the V segment lost 3 bases, leaving 4 bases of the junction unmatched. Germline V gene data show CDR1 as LNHDA and CDR2 as SQIVND (reference sequence). The CDR3 contains 16 residues.

The chain recombines TRBV7-8 with TRBJ1-1, with 7 bases that match TRBD1. The CDR3 is made up of 13 amino acids. The trim removed 5 bases at V and 4 bases at J, leaving 4 bases unmatched. CDR1 and CDR2 from the germline V gene are SGHVS and FQNEAQ. In DNA form, the CDR3 reads TGTGCCAGCAGCGCGCAGGGGGGCACTGAAGCTTTCTTT. Amino acids: CASSAQGGTEAFF.

The chain joins TRBV5-1 to TRBJ1-5, with D unresolved. The CDR3 is 15 amino acids. V was pared by 0 bases and J by 0 bases, with 7 bases between. Germline V gene lookup returns CDR1 SGHRS and CDR2 YFSETQ. This CDR3 is CASSLDNYSNQPQHF. As DNA, the CDR3 is TGCGCCAGCAGCTTGGACAATTATAGCAATCAGCCCCAGCATTTT.

This chain uses TRBV25-1 with TRBJ2-1; D remains unclear. The length of the CDR3 is 13 residues. Germline CDR1 and CDR2: MGHDK and SYGVNS. The V gene lost 6 bases and the J gene lost 4 bases, with 10 bases spanning the gap. The DNA for the CDR3 is TGTGCCAGCAGGGCTGGCCTTTACAATGAGCAGTTCTTC. Encoded protein: CASRAGLYNEQFF.

This rearrangement joins TRBV3-1 (or the pseudogene TRBV3-2) to TRBJ1-4; TRBD1 might be the D (6 bases). The V gene lost 1 base and the J gene lost 0 bases, with 12 bases spanning the gap. CDR1 and CDR2 from the germline V gene are LGHDT and YNNKEL (reference sequence). This CDR3 region has 17 residues. This CDR3 is CASSQVRTGSTNEKLFF. In DNA, the CDR3 is TGTGCCAGCAGCCAAGTACGAACAGGGTCAACTAATGAAAAACTGTTTTTT.

The V and J genes are TRBV5-6 and TRBJ1-6; D remains unclear. Trimming pared 1 base from V and 4 bases from J, leaving 9 bases between. Germline loops: CDR1 SGHDT, CDR2 YYEEEE. The CDR3 runs to 15 residues. The CDR3 DNA sequence: TGTGCCAGCAGCTTGCGGGGTTTTTATAATTCACCCCTCCACTTT. Its protein product is CASSLRGFYNSPLHF.

The rearrangement joins TRBV6-6 to TRBJ2-7; 7 nucleotides agree with TRBD1. Germline assignment: CDR1 MNHNY and CDR2 SVGAGI (reference sequence). With V trimmed by 4 bases and J by 3 bases, 6 bases remained unmatched. The length of the CDR3 is 14 residues. The CDR3 DNA is TGTGCCAGCAGTTGGCAAAGACAGGGCTACGAGCAGTACTTC. Its protein product is CASSWQRQGYEQYF.

A single count supports this clone. The chain is built from TRBV5-4 and TRBJ2-7; TRBD2 agrees at 10 bases. Germline CDR1 reads SGHNT; CDR2 reads YYREEE (reference sequence). CDR3 size: 15 residues. V shed 2 bases and J 3 bases; nucleotides not matched to a gene: 5. The CDR3 here is CASSFSGGAGYEQYF. The DNA of the CDR3 is TGTGCCAGCAGCTTCAGCGGGGGGGCTGGCTACGAGCAGTACTTC.

This clone was counted once. V and J are TRBV30 and TRBJ2-7; D is unresolved. Trimming left V 0 bases short and J 4 bases short, with 10 bases between. This CDR3 is 13 amino acids long. The germline V gene encodes CDR1 GTSNPN and CDR2 SVGIG (reference sequence). CDR3 nucleotides: TGTGCCTGGAGTGTAGATAGCTTGTACGAGCAGTACTTC. This translates into CAWSVDSLYEQYF.

This chain connects TRBV28 to TRBJ1-5; 9 bases line up with TRBD1. The CDR3 has 15 amino acids. The junction had 7 bases not matched to a gene; V was cut back by 5 bases and J by 5 bases. Germline assignment: CDR1 MDHEN and CDR2 SYDVKM. The CDR3 nucleotides read TGTGCCAGCAGTCGGCCCACAGGGGGCTATCAGCCCCAGCATTTT. Amino acid sequence: CASSRPTGGYQPQHF.

This chain uses TRBV11-3 with TRBJ2-1; the D gene is possibly TRBD2 (5 bases). Trimming stripped 2 bases from V and 5 bases from J, with 7 bases between. The CDR3 contains 13 residues. Per the germline V gene, CDR1 is SGHNT and CDR2 is YENEEA. CDR3 sequence reads: CASSLRRDNEQFF. The CDR3 bases are TGTGCCAGCAGCTTAAGGCGGGACAATGAGCAGTTCTTC.

This chain uses TRBV6-1 with TRBJ2-7; 8 bases align to TRBD2. The CDR3 sequence is 14 residues long. After removal of 1 base from V and 11 bases from J, the junction contained 10 bases not matched to a gene. Germline V gene sequence: CDR1 MNHNS, CDR2 SASEGT. CDR3 protein: CASSEDESRGEEYF. As DNA, the CDR3 is TGTGCCAGCAGTGAAGATGAGTCGCGGGGGGAGGAGTACTTC.

V and J are TRBV5-4 and TRBJ2-7; perhaps TRBD1 as D (6 bases). V was trimmed by 4 bases and J by 2 bases, leaving 19 bases between them. The CDR3 is 16 residues long. The V gene's germline CDR1 is SGHNT and CDR2 YYREEE (reference sequence). CDR3 amino acids: CASSGTQGQGPYEQYF. The CDR3 DNA follows: TGTGCCAGCAGCGGCACACAGGGACAAGGACCCTACGAGCAGTACTTC.

The rearrangement uses TRBV18 and TRBJ1-2; the match to TRBD1 covers 7 bases. There are 15 residues in the CDR3. Trimming removed 2 bases from V and 0 bases from J; junction bases left unmatched: 3. CDR1 is KGHSH, CDR2 LQKENI, per germline. DNA of the CDR3: TGTGCCAGCTCACCAGACAGGGCGGCTAACTATGGCTACACCTTC. This sequence encodes CASSPDRAANYGYTF.

The rearrangement uses TRBV5-1 and TRBJ2-5; D is perhaps TRBD1 (6 bases). The CDR3 length is 15 residues. CDR1 and CDR2 from the germline V gene are SGHRS and YFSETQ. V lost 4 bases to trimming and J lost 1 base, with 14 bases between them. CDR3 nucleotide sequence: TGCGCCAGCAGCCGCTCCGGGACACTCCAAGAGACCCAGTACTTC. Translated, it gives CASSRSGTLQETQYF. Looking up the rest from reference TRBV5-1 and TRBJ2-5 gives the full variable domain: KAGVTQTPRYLIKTRGQQVTLSCSPISGHRSVSWYQQTPGQGLQFLFEYFSETQRNKGNFPGRFSGRQFSNSRSEMNVSTLELGDSALYLCASSRSGTLQETQYFGPGTRLLVL.